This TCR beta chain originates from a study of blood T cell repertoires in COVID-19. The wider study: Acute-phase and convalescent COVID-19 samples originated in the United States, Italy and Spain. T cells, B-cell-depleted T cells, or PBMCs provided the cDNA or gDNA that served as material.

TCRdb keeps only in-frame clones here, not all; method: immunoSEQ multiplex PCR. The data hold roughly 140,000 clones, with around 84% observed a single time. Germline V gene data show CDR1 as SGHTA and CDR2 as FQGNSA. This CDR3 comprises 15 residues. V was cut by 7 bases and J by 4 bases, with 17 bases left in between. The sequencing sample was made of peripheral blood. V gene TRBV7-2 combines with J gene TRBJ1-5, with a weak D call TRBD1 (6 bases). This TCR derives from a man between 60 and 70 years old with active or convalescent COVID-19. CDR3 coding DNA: TGTGCCAGCACCGTTGGCGGACAGTCGAATCAGCCCCAGCATTTT. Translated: CASTVGGQSNQPQHF. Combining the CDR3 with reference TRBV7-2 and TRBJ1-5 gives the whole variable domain GAGVSQSPSNKVTEKGKDVELRCDPISGHTALYWYRQSLGQGLEFLIYFQGNSAPDKSGLPSDRFSAERTGGSVSTLTIQRTQQEDSAVYLCASTVGGQSNQPQHFGDGTRLSIL.